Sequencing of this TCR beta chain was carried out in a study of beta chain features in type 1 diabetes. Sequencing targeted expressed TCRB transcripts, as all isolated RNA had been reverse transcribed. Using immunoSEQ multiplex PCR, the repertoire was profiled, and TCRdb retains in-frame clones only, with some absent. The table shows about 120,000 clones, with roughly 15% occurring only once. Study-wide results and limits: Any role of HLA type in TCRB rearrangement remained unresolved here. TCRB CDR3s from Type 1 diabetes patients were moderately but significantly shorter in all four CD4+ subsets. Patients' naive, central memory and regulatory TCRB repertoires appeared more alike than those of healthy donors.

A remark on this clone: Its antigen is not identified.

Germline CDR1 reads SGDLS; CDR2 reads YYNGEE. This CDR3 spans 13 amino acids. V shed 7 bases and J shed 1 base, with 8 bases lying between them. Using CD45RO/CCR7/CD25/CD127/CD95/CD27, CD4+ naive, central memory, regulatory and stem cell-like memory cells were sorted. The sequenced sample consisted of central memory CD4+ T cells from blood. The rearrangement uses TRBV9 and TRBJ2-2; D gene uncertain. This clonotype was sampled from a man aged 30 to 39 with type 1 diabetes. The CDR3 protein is CASQRGNTGELFF. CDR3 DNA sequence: TGTGCCAGCCAGCGAGGGAACACCGGGGAGCTGTTTTTT.